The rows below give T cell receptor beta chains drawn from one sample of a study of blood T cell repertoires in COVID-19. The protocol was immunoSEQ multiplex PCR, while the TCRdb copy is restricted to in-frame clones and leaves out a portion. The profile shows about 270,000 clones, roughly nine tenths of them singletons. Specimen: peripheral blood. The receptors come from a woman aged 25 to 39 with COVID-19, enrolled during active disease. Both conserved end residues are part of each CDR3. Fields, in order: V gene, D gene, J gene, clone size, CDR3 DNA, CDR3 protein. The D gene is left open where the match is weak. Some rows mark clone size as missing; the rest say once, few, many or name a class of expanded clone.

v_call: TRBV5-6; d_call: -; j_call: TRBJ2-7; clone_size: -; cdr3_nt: TGTGCCAGCAGCTACGACAGGCTCTACGAGCAGTACTTC; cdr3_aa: CASSYDRLYEQYF
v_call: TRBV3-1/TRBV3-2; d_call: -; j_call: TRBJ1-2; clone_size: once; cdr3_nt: TGTGCCAGCAGCGAAGCCAAAGGGGGAAAAGGGCTAGGCTACACCTTC; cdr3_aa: CASSEAKGGKGLGYTF
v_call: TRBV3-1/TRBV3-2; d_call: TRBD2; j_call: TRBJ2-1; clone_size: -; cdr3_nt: TGTGCCAGCAGCCATAGCGGGGGCTCCTACAATGAGCAGTTCTTC; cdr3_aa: CASSHSGGSYNEQFF
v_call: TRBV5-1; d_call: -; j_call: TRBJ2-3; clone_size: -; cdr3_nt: TGCGCCAGCAGCTTGGTTGGCGGAAACACAGATACGCAGTATTTT; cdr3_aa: CASSLVGGNTDTQYF
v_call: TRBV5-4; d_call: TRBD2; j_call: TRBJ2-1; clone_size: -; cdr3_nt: TGTGCCAGCAGCCGGGGACTAGCGGCCTACAATGAGCAGTTCTTC; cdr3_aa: CASSRGLAAYNEQFF
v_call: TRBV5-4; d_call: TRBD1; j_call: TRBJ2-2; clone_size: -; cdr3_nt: TGTGCCAGCAGTAAAAAACAGGGGGACACCGGGGAGCTGTTTTTT; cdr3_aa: CASSKKQGDTGELFF
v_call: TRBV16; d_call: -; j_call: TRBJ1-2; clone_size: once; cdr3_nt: TGTGCCAGCAGCCTTCTTACAGGGAACTATGGCTACACCTTC; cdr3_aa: CASSLLTGNYGYTF
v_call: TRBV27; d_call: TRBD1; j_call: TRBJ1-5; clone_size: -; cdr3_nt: TGTGCCAGCAGTCGGAATACAGGGGGGGATAGCAATCAGCCCCAGCATTTT; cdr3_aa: CASSRNTGGDSNQPQHF
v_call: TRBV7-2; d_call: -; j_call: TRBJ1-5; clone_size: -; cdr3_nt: TGTGCCAGCAGAGAACCAGGGATTTCTCAGCCCCAGCATTTT; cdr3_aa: CASREPGISQPQHF
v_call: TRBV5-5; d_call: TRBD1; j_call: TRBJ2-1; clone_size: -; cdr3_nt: TGTGCCAGCAGCTGGACAGGGTGGAATGAGCAGTTCTTC; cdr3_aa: CASSWTGWNEQFF
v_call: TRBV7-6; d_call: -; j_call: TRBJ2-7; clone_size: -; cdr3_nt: TGTGCCAGCAGCCTTCTCTACGAGCAGTACTTC; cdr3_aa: CASSLLYEQYF
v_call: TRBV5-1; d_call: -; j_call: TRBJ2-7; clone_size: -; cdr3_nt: TGCGCCAGCAGCCCACACGACAGGTCCTACGAGCAGTACTTC; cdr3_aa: CASSPHDRSYEQYF
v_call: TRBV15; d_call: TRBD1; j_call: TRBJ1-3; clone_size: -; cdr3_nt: TGTGCCACCAGCAGGAAGGGCAGGGGGCTTAACACCATATATTTT; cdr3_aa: CATSRKGRGLNTIYF
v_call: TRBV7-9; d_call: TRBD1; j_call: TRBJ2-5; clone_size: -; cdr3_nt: TGTGCCAGCAGCCACCGACAGGGGGGTCGAGGGACCCAGTACTTC; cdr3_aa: CASSHRQGGRGTQYF
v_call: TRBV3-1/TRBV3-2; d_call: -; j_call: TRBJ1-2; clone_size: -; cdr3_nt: TGTGCCAGCAGCCTTAGAGGTCCGGGTTTCTCGGGGGACTATGGCTACACCTTC; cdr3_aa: CASSLRGPGFSGDYGYTF
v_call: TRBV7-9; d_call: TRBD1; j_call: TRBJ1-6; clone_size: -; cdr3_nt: TGTGCCAGCAGCTGGGACAGGGATATATATTCACCCCTCCACTTT; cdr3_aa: CASSWDRDIYSPLHF
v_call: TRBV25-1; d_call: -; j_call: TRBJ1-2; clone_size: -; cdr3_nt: TGTGCCAGCAGTGATCACAGGGAGAACTATGGCTACACCTTC; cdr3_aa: CASSDHRENYGYTF
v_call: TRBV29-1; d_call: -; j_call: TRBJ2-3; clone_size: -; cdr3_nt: TGCAGCGCGGGGCTAGCTGCAGATACGCAGTATTTT; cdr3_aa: CSAGLAADTQYF
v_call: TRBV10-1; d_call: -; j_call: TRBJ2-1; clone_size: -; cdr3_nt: TGCGCCAGCAGTTTTGCGGATGAGCAGTTCTTC; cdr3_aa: CASSFADEQFF
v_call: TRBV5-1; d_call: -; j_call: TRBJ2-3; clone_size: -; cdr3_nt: TGCGCCAGCAGCTTGGCCGGCGGGGTAGGCACAGATACGCAGTATTTT; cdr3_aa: CASSLAGGVGTDTQYF
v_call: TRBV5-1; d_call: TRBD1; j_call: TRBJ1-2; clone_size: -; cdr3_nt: TGCGCCAGCAGCTCCGCGGACAGGGTGTATGGCTACACCTTC; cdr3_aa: CASSSADRVYGYTF
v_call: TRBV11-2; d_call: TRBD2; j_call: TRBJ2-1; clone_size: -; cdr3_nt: TGTGCCAGCAGCTTAGTAGTCCTAGCGGGGTACAATGAGCAGTTCTTC; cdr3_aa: CASSLVVLAGYNEQFF
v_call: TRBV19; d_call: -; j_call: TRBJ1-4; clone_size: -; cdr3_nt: TGTGCCAGTAGTACGGCCCCGGAGGACGAAAAACTGTTTTTT; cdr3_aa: CASSTAPEDEKLFF
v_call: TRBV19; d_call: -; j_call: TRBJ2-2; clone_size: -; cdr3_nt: TGTGCCAGTACCCACCCCGAGGGATTAAACACCGGGGAGCTGTTTTTT; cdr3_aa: CASTHPEGLNTGELFF
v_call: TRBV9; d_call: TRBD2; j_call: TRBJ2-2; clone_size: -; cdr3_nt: TGTGCCAGCAGCGTTGGACTAGCGGGGGCCAACACCGGGGAGCTGTTTTTT; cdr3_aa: CASSVGLAGANTGELFF
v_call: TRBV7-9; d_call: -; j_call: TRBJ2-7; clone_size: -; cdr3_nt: TGTGCCAGCAGCTTAGGGACAGCCTACGAGCAGTACTTC; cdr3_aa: CASSLGTAYEQYF
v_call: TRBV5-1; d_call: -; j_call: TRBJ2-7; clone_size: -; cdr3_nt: TGCGCCAGCAGCTCCTCGAGCAACTACGAGCAGTACTTC; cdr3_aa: CASSSSSNYEQYF
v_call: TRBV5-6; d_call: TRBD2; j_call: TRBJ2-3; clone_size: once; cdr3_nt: TGTGCCAGCAGCTTGGAACGGGGGACTAGGGGGGCAGATACGCAGTATTTT; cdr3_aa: CASSLERGTRGADTQYF
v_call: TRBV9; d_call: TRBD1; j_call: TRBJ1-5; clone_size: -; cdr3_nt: TGTGCCAGCAGCGTAGAGGGGGCCGGTCAGCCCCAGCATTTT; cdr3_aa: CASSVEGAGQPQHF
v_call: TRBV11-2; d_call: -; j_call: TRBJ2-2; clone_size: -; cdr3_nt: TGTGCCAGCAGCCACAGGGTCACCGGGGAGCTGTTTTTT; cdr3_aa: CASSHRVTGELFF
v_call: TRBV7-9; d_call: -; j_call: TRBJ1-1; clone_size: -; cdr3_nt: TGTGCCAGCAGCCCCACCCTAGTGACCGAGAACACTGAAGCTTTCTTT; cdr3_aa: CASSPTLVTENTEAFF
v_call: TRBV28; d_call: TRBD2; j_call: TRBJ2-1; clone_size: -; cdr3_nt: TGTGCCAGCAGCTCGATTGGGGGGGTAGGTCCCGCGCAGTTCTTC; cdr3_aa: CASSSIGGVGPAQFF
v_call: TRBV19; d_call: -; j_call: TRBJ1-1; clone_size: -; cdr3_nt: TGTGCCAGTAGTATTCGGGATAGGAACACTGAAGCTTTCTTT; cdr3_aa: CASSIRDRNTEAFF